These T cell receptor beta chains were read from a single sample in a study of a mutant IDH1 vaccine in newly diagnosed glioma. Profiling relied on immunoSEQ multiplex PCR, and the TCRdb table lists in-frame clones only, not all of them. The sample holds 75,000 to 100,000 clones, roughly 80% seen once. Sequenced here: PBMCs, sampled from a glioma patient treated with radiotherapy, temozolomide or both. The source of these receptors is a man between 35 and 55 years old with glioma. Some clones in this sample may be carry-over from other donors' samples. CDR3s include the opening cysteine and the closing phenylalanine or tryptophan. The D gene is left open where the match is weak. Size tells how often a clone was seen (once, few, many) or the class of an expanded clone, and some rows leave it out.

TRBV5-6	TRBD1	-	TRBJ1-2	CASSSRTGYYGYTF	TGTGCCAGCAGCTCTAGGACAGGTTACTATGGCTACACCTTC
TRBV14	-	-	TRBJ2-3	CASSQGAGHITDTQYF	TGTGCCAGCAGCCAAGGGGCAGGACATATCACAGATACGCAGTATTTT
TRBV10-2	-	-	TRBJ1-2	CASSDSTQWVGYTF	TGCGCCAGCAGTGACAGTACTCAGTGGGTTGGCTACACCTTC
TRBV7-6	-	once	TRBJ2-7	CASSLVGGAKNEQYF	TGTGCCAGCAGCTTAGTTGGGGGGGCTAAGAACGAGCAGTACTTC
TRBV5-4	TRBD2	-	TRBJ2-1	CASSAGLAGLNEQFF	TGTGCCAGCAGCGCTGGACTAGCGGGGCTCAATGAGCAGTTCTTC
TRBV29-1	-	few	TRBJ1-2	CSVEEQPYGYTF	TGCAGCGTTGAAGAACAGCCCTATGGCTACACCTTC
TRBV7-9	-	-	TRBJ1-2	CASGTGHGYTF	TGTGCCAGCGGCACAGGCCATGGCTACACCTTC
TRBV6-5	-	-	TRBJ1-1	CASSYVRGREAFF	TGTGCCAGCAGTTACGTCAGGGGCCGAGAAGCTTTCTTT
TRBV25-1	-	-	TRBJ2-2	CASSDTGELFF	TGTGCCAGCAGCGACACCGGGGAGCTGTTTTTT
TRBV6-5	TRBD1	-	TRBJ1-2	CASRSTGGNGYTF	TGTGCCAGCAGGTCAACAGGGGGCAATGGCTACACCTTC
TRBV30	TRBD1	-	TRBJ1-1	CAWSADRGAGEAFF	TGTGCCTGGAGCGCTGACAGGGGGGCTGGGGAAGCTTTCTTT
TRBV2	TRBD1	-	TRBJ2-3	CASSLPVGQGAQGDTQYF	TGTGCCAGCAGTCTGCCCGTAGGACAGGGGGCACAAGGAGATACGCAGTATTTT
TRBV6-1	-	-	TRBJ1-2	CASSEDISVPNYGYTF	TGTGCCAGCAGTGAAGACATATCGGTACCGAACTATGGCTACACCTTC
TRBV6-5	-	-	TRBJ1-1	CASSYSPRTEAFF	TGTGCCAGCAGTTACAGCCCGAGAACTGAAGCTTTCTTT
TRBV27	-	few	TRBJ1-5	CASSSFNQPQHF	TGTGCCAGCAGTTCCTTCAATCAGCCCCAGCATTTT
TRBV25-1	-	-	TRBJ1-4	CASSDWPPGSGAKLFF	TGTGCCAGCAGTGATTGGCCGCCGGGGTCGGGTGCGAAACTGTTTTTT
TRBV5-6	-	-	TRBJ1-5	CASSLATAGNQPQHF	TGTGCCAGCAGCTTGGCCACGGCAGGCAATCAGCCCCAGCATTTT
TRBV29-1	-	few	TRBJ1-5	CSVGGFNQPQHF	TGCAGCGTTGGAGGTTTTAATCAGCCCCAGCATTTT
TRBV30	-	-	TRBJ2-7	CAWIAGLAGEQYF	TGTGCCTGGATCGCTGGCCTCGCGGGCGAGCAGTACTTC
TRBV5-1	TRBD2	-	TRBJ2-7	CASSMTSGGSSYEQYF	TGCGCCAGCAGCATGACTAGCGGGGGCTCCTCCTACGAGCAGTACTTC
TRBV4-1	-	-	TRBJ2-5	CASSQAPSFDGQETQYF	TGCGCCAGCAGCCAAGCTCCCTCCTTCGATGGGCAAGAGACCCAGTACTTC
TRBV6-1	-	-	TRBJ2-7	CASGYRVFYEQYF	TGTGCCAGCGGCTACAGGGTCTTCTACGAGCAGTACTTC
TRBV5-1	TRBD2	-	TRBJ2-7	CASSDSGGAPNSYEQYF	TGCGCCAGCAGCGACAGCGGGGGGGCCCCTAACTCCTACGAGCAGTACTTC
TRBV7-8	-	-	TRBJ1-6	CASSQGQANNSPLHF	TGTGCCAGCAGCCAGGGGCAGGCGAATAATTCACCCCTCCACTTT
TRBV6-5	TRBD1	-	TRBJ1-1	CASSFNRGPFEAFF	TGTGCCAGCAGTTTTAACAGGGGGCCGTTTGAAGCTTTCTTT
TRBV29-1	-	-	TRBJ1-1	CSVEGGARDKGTEAFF	TGCAGCGTTGAGGGGGGGGCCCGGGACAAGGGCACTGAAGCTTTCTTT
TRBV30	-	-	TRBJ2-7	CAWANRAGQEQYF	TGTGCCTGGGCGAACCGGGCAGGGCAAGAGCAGTACTTC
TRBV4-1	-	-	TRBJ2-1	CASRSGLLGNEQFF	TGCGCCAGCAGGTCGGGACTCCTTGGCAATGAGCAGTTCTTC
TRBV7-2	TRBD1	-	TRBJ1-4	CASSKRTGGEKLFF	TGTGCCAGCAGCAAAAGGACAGGGGGGGAAAAACTGTTTTTT
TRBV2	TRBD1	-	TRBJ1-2	CASSEGQDYGYTF	TGTGCCAGCAGTGAGGGACAGGACTATGGCTACACCTTC
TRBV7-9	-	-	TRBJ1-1	CASSPGGAEAFF	TGTGCCAGCAGCCCCGGGGGGGCTGAAGCTTTCTTT
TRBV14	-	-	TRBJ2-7	CASSQDFGYTYEQYF	TGTGCCAGCAGCCAAGACTTCGGGTATACCTACGAGCAGTACTTC
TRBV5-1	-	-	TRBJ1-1	CASSPGGGGTTEAFF	TGCGCCAGCAGCCCGGGAGGCGGGGGGACCACTGAAGCTTTCTTT
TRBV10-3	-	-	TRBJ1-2	CAISTLEADLRYGYTF	TGTGCCATCAGTACACTAGAGGCAGACTTGCGGTATGGCTACACCTTC
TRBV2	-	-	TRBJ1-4	CASSELDTATNEKLFF	TGTGCCAGCAGTGAACTCGATACCGCAACTAATGAAAAACTGTTTTTT
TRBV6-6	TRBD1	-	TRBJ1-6	CASRDRLGSPLHF	TGTGCCAGCAGGGACAGGTTGGGCTCACCCCTCCACTTT
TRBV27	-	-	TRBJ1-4	CASSFTGGFEKLFF	TGTGCCAGCAGTTTTACAGGCGGCTTTGAAAAACTGTTTTTT
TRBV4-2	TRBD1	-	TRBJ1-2	CASSQDKGADRVYGYTF	TGTGCCAGCAGCCAAGACAAGGGGGCAGACAGGGTCTATGGCTACACCTTC
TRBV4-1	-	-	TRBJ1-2	CASSQSQAANYGYTF	TGCGCCAGCAGCCAATCCCAGGCAGCTAACTATGGCTACACCTTC
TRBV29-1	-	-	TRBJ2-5	CSVERDTRETQYF	TGCAGCGTTGAAAGGGACACACGGGAGACCCAGTACTTC
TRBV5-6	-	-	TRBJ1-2	CASSRLQDSPKYGYTF	TGTGCCAGCAGCCGTTTACAAGACAGCCCTAAATATGGCTACACCTTC